These 27 T cell receptor beta chains were sequenced from one sample in a study of T cells in Graves' hyperthyroidism and ophthalmopathy. Amplification of TCR beta CDR3 regions used RNA as the template. Using the HTBI primer set, a first-round RT-PCR was run on the TCR CDR3. TCRdb re-derived calls from the multiplex PCR reads in MiXCR, one entry per CDR3 protein. The table includes 400,000 or so distinct CDR3 sequences, more than 12% detected once. The source material was blood. The source is a man aged 45-65 years with Graves' ophthalmopathy.

The V call is TRBV19, the J call TRBJ2-7; 8 bases match TRBD1. The CDR3 covers 14 residues. Germline assignment: CDR1 LNHDA and CDR2 SQIVND (reference sequence). Trimming removed 8 bases from V and 5 bases from J; junction bases left unmatched: 11. The CDR3 bases are TGTGCCAGTGGACAGGGCGGACTTGGGCACGAGCAGTACTTC. Amino acid sequence: CASGQGGLGHEQYF.

This clonotype was detected ten times or more. This chain connects TRBV14 to TRBJ2-1; TRBD2 matches 9 bases. The ends lost 5 bases at V and 6 bases at J; junction bases unmatched: 8. CDR3 length equals 15 residues. CDR1 is SGHDN and CDR2 is FVKESK in the germline V gene. CDR3 DNA: TGTGCCAGCAGCTCCGCTAGCGGGACCTCCAATGAGCAGTTCTTC. Protein sequence: CASSSASGTSNEQFF.

In this sample, this clonotype turned up many times. The chain has TRBV4-2 and TRBJ1-2; 9 nucleotides match TRBD1. Germline CDR1 and CDR2: LGHNA and YNFKEQ. Trimming took 1 base from V and 3 from J; bases not matched to a gene: 6. The CDR3 consists of 16 residues. The CDR3 coding sequence is TGTGCCAGCAGCCAAGCCGCGGGACAGGGCCACTATGGCTACACCTTC. This codes for CASSQAAGQGHYGYTF.

This clonotype was recorded a few times. The chain links TRBV6-2 or TRBV6-3 to TRBJ2-5; the match to TRBD1 covers 7 bases. The CDR3 is 18 amino acids. The germline V gene encodes CDR1 MNHEY and CDR2 SVGEGT. With 7 bases clipped from V and 2 bases from J, the junction kept 19 bases outside the gene matches. The CDR3 loop reads CASNPLIMGQWGQETQYF. The CDR3 nucleotides read TGTGCCAGCAACCCCTTAATTATGGGACAGTGGGGACAAGAGACCCAGTACTTC.

This clonotype showed up many times. The chain carries TRBV2 and TRBJ2-2; no firm D call. The CDR3 length is 14 residues. V was shortened by 6 bases and J by 4 bases, with 12 bases between the two germline ends. Germline CDR1 is SNHLY and CDR2 is FYNNEI. Here the CDR3 reads CASSIKKGTGELFF. The CDR3 bases are TGTGCCAGCAGCATAAAAAAGGGCACCGGGGAGCTGTTTTTT.

CDR3 sequence (DNA): TGTGCCAGCAGGCCGCCCGCAGGGAGGATCTACGAGCAGTACTTC. This translates into CASRPPAGRIYEQYF. The chain couples TRBV27 to TRBJ2-7; possible D gene TRBD2, 6 bases. V was cut by 6 bases and J by 3 bases, with 18 bases left in between. Germline V lookup: CDR1 MNHEY, CDR2 SMNVEV (reference sequence). The CDR3 spans 15 residues.

The chain recombines TRBV6-1 with TRBJ2-7; a possible D gene is TRBD1 (5 bases). The ends were cut back, 3 bases at V and 3 bases at J, with 21 bases in the middle. CDR3 size: 17 residues. Germline CDR1 MNHNS, CDR2 SASEGT. This CDR3 is CASSEPGIAKFLYEQYF. CDR3 nucleotide sequence: TGTGCCAGCAGTGAGCCAGGGATAGCAAAGTTCCTCTACGAGCAGTACTTC.

This clonotype showed up just a few times. J is TRBJ2-1 and V is TRBV19; TRBD2 matches at 11 bases. The V and J ends lost 7 bases and 3 bases, in that order; junction bases with no gene match: 5. This CDR3 spans 15 amino acids. Germline V gene lookup returns CDR1 LNHDA and CDR2 SQIVND (reference sequence). CDR3 sequence (DNA): TGTGCCAGTAAAACCGGGACTAGCGGCTACAATGAGCAGTTCTTC. Encoded protein: CASKTGTSGYNEQFF.

This clonotype was counted many times. The V gene is TRBV12-3 or TRBV12-4, the J gene TRBJ2-5, with 16 bases that match TRBD2. This CDR3 is built from 17 residues. Germline trimming cut 6 bases from V and 1 base from J; bases unmatched to any gene: 5. This CDR3 reads CASSHGTSGRAQETQYF. As DNA, the CDR3 is TGTGCCAGCAGCCACGGGACTAGCGGGAGGGCCCAAGAGACCCAGTACTTC.

The genes are TRBV4-1 and TRBJ1-2; no clear D gene. Germline V gene lookup returns CDR1 MGHRA and CDR2 YSYEKL. V gave up 1 base and J gave up 10 bases, with 16 bases separating them. This CDR3 contains 14 residues. The CDR3 nucleotides read TGCGCCAGCAGCCAAGTGGCCCATGGGGATGACTACACCTTC. This sequence encodes CASSQVAHGDDYTF.

This clonotype was observed at least ten times. The genes are TRBV14 and TRBJ2-7, with D unresolved. This CDR3 has 13 residues. Germline CDR1 is SGHDN and CDR2 is FVKESK. Trimming stripped 4 bases from V and 3 bases from J, with 10 bases between. In DNA, the CDR3 is TGTGCCAGCAGCCTCAGAGCCCACTACGAGCAGTACTTC. This encodes CASSLRAHYEQYF.

This clonotype turned up a few times. The V and J genes are TRBV29-1 and TRBJ2-1; 8 bases line up with TRBD1. The V gene end was trimmed by 8 bases and the J gene end by 5 bases; junction bases not matched to a gene: 8. The germline CDR1 and CDR2 sequences are SQVTM and ANQGSEA. CDR3 length: 13 amino acids. The CDR3 region is CSPIQGANNEQFF. For the CDR3, the DNA is TGCAGCCCAATCCAGGGGGCGAACAATGAGCAGTTCTTC.

This clonotype turned up a few times. V gene TRBV30 combines with J gene TRBJ2-1; tentative D call: TRBD2 (6 bases). This CDR3 is built from 18 residues. Looked up from germline, CDR1 is GTSNPN and CDR2 is SVGIG (reference sequence). Trimming cost V 5 bases and J 0 bases, with 23 bases left between them. CDR3 DNA sequence: TGTGCCTGGGTCCCCGGGGGAGCCACAATTTTCTCCTACAATGAGCAGTTCTTC. As protein: CAWVPGGATIFSYNEQFF.

This clonotype came up many times. The chain couples TRBV29-1 to TRBJ2-5, with 7 nucleotides matching TRBD2. Germline lookup yields CDR1 SQVTM and CDR2 ANQGSEA. V lost 6 bases to trimming and J lost 9 bases; unmatched junction nucleotides: 19. This CDR3 has 15 residues. CDR3 protein: CSVPWEGWGGPPQYF. CDR3 nucleotide sequence: TGCAGCGTCCCCTGGGAGGGCTGGGGCGGCCCGCCCCAGTACTTC.

This clonotype showed up many times. J is TRBJ2-3 and V is TRBV6-1, with TRBD2 matching over 9 bases. This CDR3 is 16 amino acids long. After removal of 1 base from V and 2 bases from J, the junction contained 4 bases not matched to a gene. Germline-derived CDR1 and CDR2 are MNHNS and SASEGT. CDR3 nucleotide sequence: TGTGCCAGCAGTGAAGATAGCGGGGGATTCACAGATACGCAGTATTTT. Amino acids: CASSEDSGGFTDTQYF.

This clonotype has ten or more counts. The CDR3 sequence is CATSRDQGIHTIYF. DNA of the CDR3: TGTGCCACCAGCAGAGATCAGGGTATCCACACCATATATTTT. The V gene is TRBV15, the J gene TRBJ1-3, with D possibly being TRBD1 (5 bases). CDR1 and CDR2 from the germline V gene are LNHNV and YYDKDF (reference sequence). The CDR3 totals 14 residues. Deletions cut 0 bases from V and 8 bases from J, with 11 bases between.

This clonotype was counted a few times. The chain recombines TRBV5-1 with TRBJ1-3, with D hard to call. V was trimmed by 3 bases and J by 7 bases, leaving 14 bases between them. This CDR3 has 14 amino acids. Germline loops: CDR1 SGHRS, CDR2 YFSETQ. DNA of the CDR3: TGCGCCAGCAGCTCCTCGAGAGGGAGGAACACCATATATTTT. Protein: CASSSSRGRNTIYF.

The sample holds a few counts of this clonotype. The V and J genes are TRBV19 and TRBJ1-5; no clear D gene. V dropped 0 bases and J dropped 4 bases, with 7 bases sitting between them. The germline CDR1 and CDR2 sequences are LNHDA and SQIVND (reference sequence). The CDR3 is made up of 14 amino acids. In DNA form, the CDR3 reads TGTGCCAGTAGTATAGAAACGGGGAATCAGCCCCAGCATTTT. Its protein product is CASSIETGNQPQHF.

This clonotype was seen ten or more times. This sequence joins TRBV20-1 and TRBJ1-6; 7 bases are shared with TRBD1. Germline V lookup: CDR1 DFQATT, CDR2 SNEGSKA (reference sequence). CDR3 size: 15 residues. V dropped 6 bases and J dropped 0; count of bases not matched to a gene: 5. CDR3 loop: CSALRQGSYNSPLHF. The CDR3 nucleotides read TGCAGTGCACTAAGACAGGGCTCCTATAATTCACCCCTCCACTTT.

The chain has TRBV29-1 and TRBJ2-1; 8 bases map to TRBD1. The germline V gene encodes CDR1 SQVTM and CDR2 ANQGSEA. With 6 bases clipped from V and 2 bases from J, the junction kept 6 bases outside the gene matches. The CDR3 is made up of 14 amino acids. The CDR3 DNA follows: TGCAGCGTGAGAGGGGGACAGGCCTACAATGAGCAGTTCTTC. Translated: CSVRGGQAYNEQFF.

Ten or more counts support this clonotype. V gene TRBV6-1 combines with J gene TRBJ1-5, with 10 positions matching TRBD1. There are 15 residues in the CDR3. Germline-derived CDR1 and CDR2 are MNHNS and SASEGT. The junction had 8 bases not matched to a gene; V was cut back by 6 bases and J by 6 bases. CDR3 bases: TGTGCCAGCAGCGCCGACAGGGGGCGTCGTCAGCCCCAGCATTTT. Translation gives CASSADRGRRQPQHF.

Many counts were recorded for this clonotype. As DNA, the CDR3 is TGTGCCAGCAGCCGTACTAGCGGGAGTTCCCACGAGCAGTACTTC. It translates to CASSRTSGSSHEQYF. This chain connects TRBV14 to TRBJ2-7; 11 bases are a match to TRBD2. Germline lookup yields CDR1 SGHDN and CDR2 FVKESK. The junction had 7 bases not matched to a gene; V was cut back by 4 bases and J by 5 bases. The length of the CDR3 is 15 residues.

This clonotype was found many times. V gene TRBV6-1 combines with J gene TRBJ1-1; maybe TRBD1 (6 bases). This CDR3 contains 14 residues. Per the germline V gene, CDR1 is MNHNS and CDR2 is SASEGT. V lost 8 bases to trimming and J lost 4 bases, with 17 bases between them. Here the CDR3 reads CASRGGGERTEAFF. CDR3 DNA: TGTGCCAGCCGGGGAGGGGGGGAACGCACTGAAGCTTTCTTT.

In this sample, this clonotype turned up a few times. The gene calls are TRBV10-2 and TRBJ1-2, with a possible D match to TRBD1 (5 bases). V was shortened by 6 bases and J by 2 bases, with 10 bases between the two germline ends. The germline CDR1 and CDR2 sequences are WSHSY and SAAADI. The CDR3 has 13 residues. CDR3 protein: CASSHDSNYGYTF. The CDR3 region has the DNA TGCGCCAGCAGCCACGACAGCAACTATGGCTACACCTTC.

This chain joins TRBV11-2 and TRBJ2-1; TRBD2 might be the D (5 bases). CDR3 length: 17 residues. Germline CDR1 SGHAT, CDR2 FQNNGV. The V end lost 6 bases, the J end lost 0 bases, and 18 bases lay between the germline ends. The CDR3: CASRDFKRLSSYNEQFF. The CDR3, as DNA: TGTGCCAGCAGAGACTTTAAGCGGCTAAGCTCCTACAATGAGCAGTTCTTC.

This clonotype was seen a handful of times. The chain's CDR3 is CSASPRVGMNTEAFF. The CDR3 DNA is TGCAGTGCTAGTCCCCGAGTAGGGATGAACACTGAAGCTTTCTTT. The genes are TRBV20-1 and TRBJ1-1; D is unresolved. Trimming cost V 3 bases and J 0 bases, with 14 bases left between them. CDR3 length: 15 amino acids. From germline, CDR1 is DFQATT and CDR2 SNEGSKA (reference sequence).

This clonotype was recorded many times. The chain carries TRBV18 and TRBJ2-3; TRBD1 matches 7 bases. Germline V CDR1 and CDR2: KGHSH, LQKENI. Germline trimming cut 6 bases from V and 6 bases from J; bases unmatched to any gene: 9. The CDR3 runs 14 residues. The CDR3 reads CASSPGQSRDTQYF. CDR3 DNA sequence: TGTGCCAGCTCGCCGGGACAGTCTCGGGATACGCAGTATTTT. The full variable domain, with the rest looked up from reference TRBV18 and TRBJ2-3, is NAGVMQNPRHLVRRRGQEARLRCSPMKGHSHVYWYRQLPEEGLKFMVYLQKENIIDESGMPKERFSAEFPKEGPSILRIQQVVRGDSAAYFCASSPGQSRDTQYFGPGTRLTVL.